A single sample gave rise to the 27 T cell receptor beta chains below, sequenced in a study of cytomegalovirus exposure and HLA in healthy donors. Measured with immunoSEQ multiplex PCR; TCRdb has only the in-frame clones, and not every one. The table has some 260,000 clones, roughly 91% seen once. Sequencing input: PBMCs. The origin of the receptors is a woman in her twenties or thirties in good health and CMV-seronegative.

The V gene is TRBV5-1, the J gene TRBJ2-5; D is possibly TRBD1 (6 bases). The CDR3 spans 15 residues. Germline lookup yields CDR1 SGHRS and CDR2 YFSETQ. V was cut by 4 bases and J by 7 bases, with 20 bases left in between. The DNA of the CDR3 is TGCGCCAGCAGCCAAGAATTACAGGGTCCTGGGACCCAGTACTTC. It specifies CASSQELQGPGTQYF.

The V call is TRBV28, the J call TRBJ1-2; possibly TRBD1 for D (6 bases). This CDR3 has 14 amino acids. Trimming pared 8 bases from V and 1 base from J, leaving 14 bases between. CDR1 MDHEN and CDR2 SYDVKM come from the germline V gene. The CDR3 reads CASQDGQINYGYTF. The CDR3, as DNA: TGTGCCAGCCAGGACGGACAGATTAACTATGGCTACACCTTC.

The chain has TRBV28 and TRBJ1-5, with D maybe TRBD1 (6 bases). The CDR3 contains 12 residues. With 6 bases removed from V and 7 bases from J, the gap between germline ends came to 10 bases. Germline V lookup: CDR1 MDHEN, CDR2 SYDVKM. The CDR3 loop reads CASRQGGQPQHF. CDR3 coding DNA: TGTGCCAGCAGACAGGGCGGGCAGCCCCAGCATTTT.

The chain joins TRBV5-5 to TRBJ2-7, with no clear D. Germline V gene sequence: CDR1 SGHKS, CDR2 YYEKEE (reference sequence). This CDR3 is 12 amino acids long. V was shortened by 0 bases and J by 4 bases, with 5 bases between the two germline ends. CDR3 sequence reads: CASSLADYEQYF. The CDR3 region has the DNA TGTGCCAGCAGCTTGGCCGATTACGAGCAGTACTTC.

The CDR3 spells CASSPSGGRGGEQFF. CDR3 sequence (DNA): TGTGCCAGCAGCCCCTCGGGCGGGAGGGGGGGTGAGCAGTTCTTC. This chain uses TRBV7-8 with TRBJ2-1; 9 bases match TRBD2. The junction had 11 bases not matched to a gene; V was cut back by 5 bases and J by 9 bases. The CDR3 is made up of 15 amino acids. Germline V gene sequence: CDR1 SGHVS, CDR2 FQNEAQ.

The rearrangement joins TRBV27 to TRBJ2-1; TRBD2 is a possible D gene (6 bases). This CDR3 is 16 amino acids long. Germline V gives CDR1 MNHEY, CDR2 SMNVEV (reference sequence). Between the trimmed V and J ends, which lost 3 bases and 0 bases, there was a span of 12 bases. This CDR3 reads CASSFYAGSSYNEQFF. The CDR3 coding sequence is TGTGCCAGCAGTTTCTACGCCGGGAGCTCCTACAATGAGCAGTTCTTC.

V gene TRBV27 combines with J gene TRBJ2-2; 7 nucleotides agree with TRBD2. V trimming: 5 bases; J trimming: 5 bases; junction bases outside the gene matches: 11. The germline gives CDR1 MNHEY, CDR2 SMNVEV (reference sequence). This CDR3 region has 16 residues. The chain's CDR3 is CASSPRPRGRTGELFF. The CDR3 bases are TGTGCCAGCAGTCCCCGCCCGCGCGGGAGAACCGGGGAGCTGTTTTTT.

This clone is a singleton in its sample. CDR3 sequence: CASSVAQGENTEAFF. The DNA for the CDR3 is TGTGCCAGCAGCGTAGCCCAGGGCGAGAACACTGAAGCTTTCTTT. The J gene is TRBJ1-1, the V gene TRBV9, with D possibly matching TRBD1 (5 bases). CDR1 and CDR2 (germline): SGDLS, YYNGEE. Trimming removed 0 bases from V and 1 base from J, with 10 bases in between. CDR3 length equals 15 residues.

The rearrangement joins TRBV27 to TRBJ2-2; D remains ambiguous. This CDR3 has 13 residues. CDR1 and CDR2 (germline): MNHEY, SMNVEV (reference sequence). The V end lost 2 bases, the J end lost 6 bases, and 7 bases lay between the germline ends. For the CDR3, the DNA is TGTGCCAGCAGTTTAAGTTATTCCGGGGAGCTGTTTTTT. Its translation is CASSLSYSGELFF.

CDR3 sequence (DNA): TGTGCCACCACCTATGGACAGGGGGGAGATACGCAGTATTTT. This translates into CATTYGQGGDTQYF. This chain connects TRBV10-3 to TRBJ2-3; 10 positions match TRBD1. Germline CDR1 ENHRY, CDR2 SYGVKD. Unmatched junction bases numbered 9, after V lost 10 bases and J lost 5 bases. This CDR3 contains 14 residues.

This chain connects TRBV5-6 to TRBJ2-5; 7 nucleotides agree with TRBD2. The germline CDR1 and CDR2 sequences are SGHDT and YYEEEE. The CDR3 covers 15 residues. After removal of 5 bases from V and 2 bases from J, the junction contained 9 bases not matched to a gene. CDR3 sequence: CASSYPSGGQETQYF. The CDR3 DNA reads as TGTGCCAGCAGTTACCCCTCGGGGGGACAAGAGACCCAGTACTTC.

As concerns this clone: The same CDR3 arises from other DNA sequences in this sample as well. This rearrangement joins TRBV5-1 to TRBJ2-7, with 7 nucleotides matching TRBD2. This CDR3 spans 13 amino acids. Per germline, CDR1 SGHRS and CDR2 YFSETQ. Germline trimming cut 1 base from V and 4 bases from J; bases unmatched to any gene: 2. CDR3 DNA sequence: TGCGCCAGCAGCTTGACGGGAGGTTACGAGCAGTACTTC. Its protein is CASSLTGGYEQYF.

The V call is TRBV5-1, the J call TRBJ2-7; 12 nucleotides match TRBD2. J lost 2 bases, V lost 3 bases, and 6 bases had no gene match. Germline V gene data show CDR1 as SGHRS and CDR2 as YFSETQ. This CDR3 contains 16 residues. This chain's CDR3 is CASSSRTSGTAYEQYF. The CDR3 nucleotides read TGCGCCAGCAGCTCCCGGACTAGCGGGACAGCCTACGAGCAGTACTTC.

The table lists this clone with a count of one. V and J are TRBV28 and TRBJ1-1; perhaps TRBD1 as D (5 bases). CDR3 length equals 12 residues. Germline lookup yields CDR1 MDHEN and CDR2 SYDVKM. V was cut by 11 bases and J by 4 bases, with 14 bases left in between. CDR3 in amino acids: CASLWGGTEAFF. In DNA form, the CDR3 reads TGTGCCTCCCTATGGGGGGGCACTGAAGCTTTCTTT.

This clone was seen more than once but under ten times. Within the sample, other DNA sequences also encode this same CDR3. The chain couples TRBV7-6 to TRBJ1-5, with 7 bases lining up with TRBD1. The CDR3 is 15 amino acids. V lost 1 base and J lost 4; bases outside the gene matches: 4. CDR1 is SGHVS, CDR2 FNYEAQ, per germline. CDR3 sequence (DNA): TGTGCCAGCAGCTTAGGGACAGGTCTTAATCAGCCCCAGCATTTT. This encodes CASSLGTGLNQPQHF.

The chain links TRBV20-1 to TRBJ2-3; D remains unclear. V dropped 7 bases and J dropped 4 bases, with 9 bases sitting between them. Per germline, CDR1 DFQATT and CDR2 SNEGSKA (reference sequence). CDR3 size: 11 residues. CDR3 sequence (DNA): TGCAGTGTGCAAGTGTCAGATACGCAGTATTTT. It yields the protein CSVQVSDTQYF.

The CDR3 DNA is TGCGCCAGCAGCCAAGCTCGGGGCCTTTACGAGCAGTACTTC. Translated: CASSQARGLYEQYF. V and J are TRBV4-3 and TRBJ2-7; the D call may be TRBD1 or TRBD2 (5 bases each). The CDR3 totals 14 residues. Germline V gene sequence: CDR1 LGHNA, CDR2 YSLEER. The germline V and J ends were trimmed by 1 base and 4 bases, with 11 bases remaining between them.

This rearrangement joins TRBV10-3 to TRBJ2-7; D is ambiguous. Germline V lookup: CDR1 ENHRY, CDR2 SYGVKD. This CDR3 contains 17 residues. Trimming took off 4 bases at V and 3 bases at J, with 22 bases between the two ends. In nucleotides, the CDR3 is TGTGCCATCAGTGCCGACTTGACCGCCAGTTTTGGCTACGAGCAGTACTTC. Translation gives CAISADLTASFGYEQYF.

V usage is TRBV6-1 and J usage is TRBJ2-3; D is undetermined. V dropped 5 bases and J dropped 3 bases, with 3 bases sitting between them. Germline loops: CDR1 MNHNS, CDR2 SASEGT. The CDR3 has 11 amino acids. CDR3 coding DNA: TGTGCCAGCAGTTGGACAGATACGCAGTATTTT. Translated, it gives CASSWTDTQYF.

The chain joins TRBV4-3 to TRBJ2-3; TRBD1 matches 9 bases. The CDR3 runs to 15 residues. Trimming took 4 bases from V and 2 from J; bases not matched to a gene: 4. The V gene's germline CDR1 is LGHNA and CDR2 YSLEER. CDR3 sequence: CASSLGQGNTDTQYF. In DNA form, the CDR3 reads TGCGCCAGCAGCCTGGGACAGGGAAACACAGATACGCAGTATTTT.

The chain combines TRBV5-1 with TRBJ1-5; D call uncertain. This CDR3 comprises 14 residues. The germline gives CDR1 SGHRS, CDR2 YFSETQ. Trimming left V 4 bases short and J 3 bases short, with 11 bases between. The CDR3 DNA reads as TGCGCCAGCAGCCCGGACGGAGACAATCAGCCCCAGCATTTT. It translates to CASSPDGDNQPQHF.

The genes are TRBV6-1 and TRBJ2-3; no definite D call. Looked up from germline, CDR1 is MNHNS and CDR2 is SASEGT. The CDR3 is 15 residues long. V was pared by 2 bases and J by 6 bases, with 15 bases between. The DNA for the CDR3 is TGTGCCAGCAGTGAATTTGGGGAAGAGTCCGATACGCAGTATTTT. This encodes CASSEFGEESDTQYF.

CDR3 loop: CASSQTSGAPYEQYF. In DNA form, the CDR3 reads TGCGCCAGCAGCCAAACTAGCGGAGCCCCCTACGAGCAGTACTTC. The rearrangement joins TRBV4-3 to TRBJ2-7, with 8 bases aligning to TRBD2. The CDR3 is 15 residues long. The V segment lost 2 bases and the J segment 2 bases; nucleotides outside the gene matches: 5. Germline CDR1 LGHNA, CDR2 YSLEER.

V and J are TRBV15 and TRBJ2-7; D is perhaps TRBD2 (6 bases). In germline, CDR1 is LNHNV, CDR2 YYDKDF (reference sequence). Trimming stripped 0 bases from V and 2 bases from J, with 17 bases between. The CDR3 spans 17 residues. CDR3 in amino acids: CATSRERSGGVTYEQYF. CDR3 coding DNA: TGTGCCACCAGCAGAGAAAGATCCGGGGGAGTAACCTACGAGCAGTACTTC.

The J gene is TRBJ1-1, the V gene TRBV19; possibly TRBD1 for D (5 bases). V was clipped by 4 bases and J by 6 bases, with 15 bases between them. This CDR3 is 14 amino acids long. Germline CDR1 and CDR2: LNHDA and SQIVND (reference sequence). CDR3 coding DNA: TGTGCCAGTAGTACAGAGGGGTTGGGTGCTGAAGCTTTCTTT. Protein sequence: CASSTEGLGAEAFF.

This rearrangement joins TRBV27 to TRBJ2-2, with D unresolved. The ends were cut back, 6 bases at V and 0 bases at J, with 11 bases in the middle. CDR1 is MNHEY, CDR2 SMNVEV, per germline (reference sequence). This CDR3 is 15 amino acids long. In nucleotides, the CDR3 is TGTGCCAGCAGGCCCCTACCCGCGAACACCGGGGAGCTGTTTTTT. Amino acid sequence: CASRPLPANTGELFF.

Turning to this clone: Other DNA sequences of this sample code for an identical CDR3. The chain uses TRBV7-8 and TRBJ2-7; a possible D gene is TRBD2 (5 bases). The CDR3 sequence is 13 residues long. Germline V gene sequence: CDR1 SGHVS, CDR2 FQNEAQ. With 5 bases removed from V and 4 bases from J, the gap between germline ends came to 12 bases. The CDR3 protein is CASSLGVAYEQYF. Written as DNA, the CDR3 is TGTGCCAGCAGCCTCGGGGTTGCTTACGAGCAGTACTTC. Full variable domain (outside the CDR3, taken from reference TRBV7-8 and TRBJ2-7): GAGVSQSPRYKVAKRGQDVALRCDPISGHVSLFWYQQALGQGPEFLTYFQNEAQLDKSGLPSDRFFAERPEGSVSTLKIQRTQQEDSAVYLCASSLGVAYEQYFGPGTRLTVT.